The clone carrying this T cell receptor (beta chain) was observed once. Its antigen is undetermined. The protocol was immunoSEQ multiplex PCR, while the TCRdb copy is restricted to in-frame clones and leaves out a portion. The sample has about 1,900,000 clones; about 95% are singletons. The data are from a study of shared clonotypes between healthy human individuals. The study's findings and limits: The study found lower generation probabilities in non-shared clonotypes than in those shared by all four donors.

The naive CD8 subset, CD45RO-negative cells positively selected for CCR7, excluded terminally differentiated effector memory CD45RA+ cells. This CDR3 region has 14 residues. The V gene lost 4 bases and the J gene lost 1 base, with 12 bases spanning the gap. The V gene's germline CDR1 is SGDLS and CDR2 YYNGEE. Sequencing used naive CD8+ T cells sorted from blood. The sequence derives from a man aged 18 to 30 in good health. The V call is TRBV9, the J call TRBJ2-7, with D unresolved. The CDR3 loop is CASSSGGESYEQYF. CDR3 DNA sequence: TGTGCCAGCAGCTCCGGCGGCGAATCCTACGAGCAGTACTTC. Full variable domain (remainder filled in from reference TRBV9 and TRBJ2-7): DSGVTQTPKHLITATGQRVTLRCSPRSGDLSVYWYQQSLDQGLQFLIQYYNGEERAKGNILERFSAQQFPDLHSELNLSSLELGDSALYFCASSSGGESYEQYFGPGTRLTVT.